This is a list of T cell receptor beta chains from one sample in a study of OX40 agonist ivuxolimab in advanced cancers. The data were produced by immunoSEQ multiplex PCR, yet TCRdb's version contains in-frame clones alone and is incomplete. The sample shows around 50,000 clones, 75% to 90% of them seen only once. The source was CD4+ or CD8+ T cells sorted from blood, collected in a trial of the OX40 agonist ivuxolimab. These receptors all stem from an adult with an advanced solid tumor such as melanoma, head and neck, liver or kidney cancer. CDR3s leave out the opening cysteine and the closing phenylalanine or tryptophan. Each record gives: D gene, V gene, J gene, CDR3 protein. A D gene is named only where the DNA matches it firmly.

TRBD1	TRBV5-6	TRBJ2-1	ASSLETGAPSYNEQF
TRBD1	TRBV6-6	TRBJ1-2	ASSKGTGAFYGYT
TRBD1	TRBV5-6	TRBJ1-3	ASSFEGQGWASGGNTIY
TRBD1	TRBV5-4	TRBJ1-2	ASSLPGQGRNYGYT
NA	TRBV5-5	TRBJ2-3	ASRAALVATDTQY
NA	TRBV28	TRBJ2-3	ASSSPTDTQY
NA	TRBV6-5	TRBJ1-2	ASSYGKVTPGYT
TRBD1	TRBV7-9	TRBJ2-6	ASSLRDRIISGANVLT
TRBD2	TRBV29-1	TRBJ2-2	SVRLAELTGELF
TRBD1	TRBV6-6	TRBJ2-1	ASRRDRGEHNEQF
TRBD1	TRBV19	TRBJ1-5	ASSKPTGTGPNQPQH
TRBD2	TRBV5-1	TRBJ2-3	ASSFLAGGTVFSSTDTQY
NA	TRBV5-6	TRBJ1-6	ASSLDYEDPSPLH
NA	TRBV7-9	TRBJ1-5	ASSTDNSNQPQH
NA	TRBV18	TRBJ2-7	ASSPRGVLDEQY
NA	TRBV11-3	TRBJ2-4	ASSRPPKNIQY
NA	TRBV18	TRBJ1-1	ASSPVSGGPEAF
TRBD2	TRBV5-4	TRBJ2-3	ASSATSGGTDTQY
TRBD2	TRBV7-9	TRBJ2-7	ASSPRPGYGLAGDEQY
NA	TRBV6-4	TRBJ1-2	ASSDSSSGVHYGYT
TRBD1	TRBV19	TRBJ2-2	ASSTGNAPGELF
NA	TRBV6-5	TRBJ1-1	ASKRDTEAF
NA	TRBV11-1	TRBJ1-2	ASSLSSGTGNYGYT
TRBD1	TRBV6-4	TRBJ1-1	ASSRDRGNTEAF
TRBD2	TRBV5-4	TRBJ2-5	ASSQSSGAQETQY
NA	TRBV23-1	TRBJ2-3	ASSQSPPGKPNTDTQY
TRBD2	TRBV9	TRBJ2-2	ASSVVDSGVAGELF
NA	TRBV28	TRBJ2-2	ASSLWGRRGTGELF
NA	TRBV19	TRBJ1-5	ASSRPPEPQH
NA	TRBV19	TRBJ2-3	ASSIRGRDTQY
TRBD1	TRBV5-4	TRBJ1-1	ASSSAKQGSTEAF
NA	TRBV2	TRBJ1-6	ASSDQGLLESPLH
NA	TRBV2	TRBJ1-1	ASRTQAADTEAF
NA	TRBV19	TRBJ1-6	ASSIVPDNSPLH
NA	TRBV5-4	TRBJ2-3	ASSFSGASTDTQY
TRBD1	TRBV7-3	TRBJ2-5	ASSPRDRGGQETQY
TRBD2	TRBV10-3	TRBJ2-1	AISERGGLAGNNEQF
NA	TRBV4-2	TRBJ2-7	ASIVIYEQY
NA	TRBV7-9	TRBJ2-7	ASSFTTYEQY
NA	TRBV7-9	TRBJ1-1	ASSLDWETEAF
NA	TRBV11-2	TRBJ1-2	ASSLDTNYGYT
TRBD2	TRBV5-4	TRBJ2-7	ASSPGGEKAHEQY
TRBD1	TRBV2	TRBJ1-5	ASRQGAGSNQPQH
TRBD2	TRBV6-1	TRBJ2-1	ASTLAGGLSNEQF
TRBD1	TRBV5-6	TRBJ1-6	ASSLVSGRGVASPLH
NA	TRBV18	TRBJ2-7	ASSPSGQEQY
TRBD1	TRBV6-6	TRBJ1-5	ASSPSDRGLDQPQH
TRBD1	TRBV6-5	TRBJ2-5	ASSYSTAGGLETQY